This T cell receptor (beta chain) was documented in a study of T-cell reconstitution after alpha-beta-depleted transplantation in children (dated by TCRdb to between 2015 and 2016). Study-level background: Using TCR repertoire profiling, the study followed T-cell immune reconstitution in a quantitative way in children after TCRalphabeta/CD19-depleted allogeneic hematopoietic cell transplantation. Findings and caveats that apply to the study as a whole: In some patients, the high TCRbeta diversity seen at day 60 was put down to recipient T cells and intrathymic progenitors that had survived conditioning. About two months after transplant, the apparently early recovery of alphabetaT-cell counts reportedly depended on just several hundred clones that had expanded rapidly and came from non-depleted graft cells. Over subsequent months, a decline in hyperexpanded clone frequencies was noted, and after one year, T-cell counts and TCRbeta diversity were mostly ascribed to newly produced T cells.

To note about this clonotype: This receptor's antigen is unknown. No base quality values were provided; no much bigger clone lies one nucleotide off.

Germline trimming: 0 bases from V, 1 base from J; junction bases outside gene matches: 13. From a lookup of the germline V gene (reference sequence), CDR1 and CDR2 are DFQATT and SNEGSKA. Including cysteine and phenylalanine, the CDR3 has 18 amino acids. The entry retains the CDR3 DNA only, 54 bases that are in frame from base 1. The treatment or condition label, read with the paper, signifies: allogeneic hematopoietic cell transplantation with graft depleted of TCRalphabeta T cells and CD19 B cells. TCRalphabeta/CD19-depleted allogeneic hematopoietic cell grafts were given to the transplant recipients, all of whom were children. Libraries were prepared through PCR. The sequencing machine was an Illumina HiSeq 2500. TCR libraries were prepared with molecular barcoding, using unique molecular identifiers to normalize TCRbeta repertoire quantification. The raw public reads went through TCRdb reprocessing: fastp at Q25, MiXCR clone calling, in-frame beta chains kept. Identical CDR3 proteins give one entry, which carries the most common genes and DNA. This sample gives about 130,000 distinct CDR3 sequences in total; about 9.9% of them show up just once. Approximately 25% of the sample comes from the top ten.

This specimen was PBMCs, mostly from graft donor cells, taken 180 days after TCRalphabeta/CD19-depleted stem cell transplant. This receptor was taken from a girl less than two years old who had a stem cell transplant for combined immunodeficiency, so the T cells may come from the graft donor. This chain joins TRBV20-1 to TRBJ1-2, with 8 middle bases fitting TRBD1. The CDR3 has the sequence CSARDPGQGGVINYGYTF. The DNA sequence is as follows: TGCAGTGCTAGAGATCCCGGACAGGGTGGGGTCATTAACTATGGCTACACCTTC.